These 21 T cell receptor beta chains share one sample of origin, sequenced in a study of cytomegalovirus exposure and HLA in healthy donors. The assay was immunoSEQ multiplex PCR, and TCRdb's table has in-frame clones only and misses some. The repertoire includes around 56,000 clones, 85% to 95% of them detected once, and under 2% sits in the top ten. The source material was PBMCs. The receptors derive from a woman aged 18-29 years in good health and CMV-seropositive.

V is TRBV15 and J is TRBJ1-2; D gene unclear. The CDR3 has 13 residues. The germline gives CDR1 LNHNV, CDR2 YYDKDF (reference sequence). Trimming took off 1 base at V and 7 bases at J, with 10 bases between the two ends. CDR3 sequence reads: CATSRVSESGYTF. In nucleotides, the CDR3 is TGTGCCACCAGCAGAGTGTCAGAATCTGGCTACACCTTC.

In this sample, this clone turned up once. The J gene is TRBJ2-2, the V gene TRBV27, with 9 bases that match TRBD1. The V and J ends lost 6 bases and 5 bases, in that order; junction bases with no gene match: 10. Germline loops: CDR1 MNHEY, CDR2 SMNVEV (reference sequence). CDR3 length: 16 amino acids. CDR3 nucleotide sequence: TGTGCCAGCAGAAGGGGGACAGGGAAGAGTACCGGGGAGCTGTTTTTT. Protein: CASRRGTGKSTGELFF.

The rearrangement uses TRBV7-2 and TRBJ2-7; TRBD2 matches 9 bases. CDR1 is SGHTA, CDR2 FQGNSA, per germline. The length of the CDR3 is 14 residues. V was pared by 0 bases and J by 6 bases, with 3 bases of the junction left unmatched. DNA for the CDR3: TGTGCCAGCAGCTTAGCGCCACTAGCGGGCGAGCAGTACTTC. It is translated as CASSLAPLAGEQYF.

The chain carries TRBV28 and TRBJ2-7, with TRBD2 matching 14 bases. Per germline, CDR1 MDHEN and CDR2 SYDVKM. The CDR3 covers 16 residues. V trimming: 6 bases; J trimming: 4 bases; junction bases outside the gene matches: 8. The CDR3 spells CASRSTSGGARYEQYF. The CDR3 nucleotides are TGTGCCAGCAGGTCGACTAGCGGGGGGGCGAGGTACGAGCAGTACTTC.

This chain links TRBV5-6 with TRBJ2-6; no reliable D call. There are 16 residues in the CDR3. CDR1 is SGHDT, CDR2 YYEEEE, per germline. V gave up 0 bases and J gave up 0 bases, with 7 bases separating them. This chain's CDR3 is CASSLDINSGANVLTF. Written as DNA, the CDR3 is TGTGCCAGCAGCTTGGACATAAACTCTGGGGCCAACGTCCTGACTTTC.

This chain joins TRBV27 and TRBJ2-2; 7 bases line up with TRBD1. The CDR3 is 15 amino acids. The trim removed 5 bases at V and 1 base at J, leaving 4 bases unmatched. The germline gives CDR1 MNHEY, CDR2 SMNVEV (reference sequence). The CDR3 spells CASSPGQRNTGELFF. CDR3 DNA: TGTGCCAGCAGTCCGGGACAGCGGAACACCGGGGAGCTGTTTTTT.

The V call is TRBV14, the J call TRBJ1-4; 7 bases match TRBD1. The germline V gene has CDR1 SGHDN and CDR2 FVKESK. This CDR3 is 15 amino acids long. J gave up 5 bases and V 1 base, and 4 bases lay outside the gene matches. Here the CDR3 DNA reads TGTGCCAGCAGCCAAGTTGAGGGGGCGAATGAAAAACTGTTTTTT. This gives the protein CASSQVEGANEKLFF.

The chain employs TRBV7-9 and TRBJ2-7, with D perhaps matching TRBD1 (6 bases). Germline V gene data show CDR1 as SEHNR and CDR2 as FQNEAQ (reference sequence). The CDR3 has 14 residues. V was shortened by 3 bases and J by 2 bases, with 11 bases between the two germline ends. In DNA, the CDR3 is TGTGCCAGCAGCTTCGAGCAGGGGCCCTACGAGCAGTACTTC. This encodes CASSFEQGPYEQYF.

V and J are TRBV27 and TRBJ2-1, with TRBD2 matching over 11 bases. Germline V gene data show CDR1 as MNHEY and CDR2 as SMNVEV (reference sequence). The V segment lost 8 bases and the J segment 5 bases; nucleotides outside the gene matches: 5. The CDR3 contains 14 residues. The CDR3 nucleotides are TGTGCCAGCCGAACTAGCGGGGGAAACAATGAGCAGTTCTTC. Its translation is CASRTSGGNNEQFF.

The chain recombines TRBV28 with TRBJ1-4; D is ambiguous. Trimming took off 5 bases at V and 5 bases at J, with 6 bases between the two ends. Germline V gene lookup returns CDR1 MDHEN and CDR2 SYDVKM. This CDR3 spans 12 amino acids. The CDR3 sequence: CASSVPNEKLFF. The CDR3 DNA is TGTGCCAGCAGTGTCCCAAATGAAAAACTGTTTTTT.

CDR3 sequence: CASSQDGGEDTQYF. CDR3 in DNA: TGCGCCAGCAGCCAAGACGGGGGGGAGGATACGCAGTATTTT. The genes are TRBV4-1 and TRBJ2-3; TRBD2 matches 8 bases. The CDR3 loop spans 14 amino acids. V trimming: 0 bases; J trimming: 6 bases; junction bases outside the gene matches: 2. Germline assignment: CDR1 MGHRA and CDR2 YSYEKL.

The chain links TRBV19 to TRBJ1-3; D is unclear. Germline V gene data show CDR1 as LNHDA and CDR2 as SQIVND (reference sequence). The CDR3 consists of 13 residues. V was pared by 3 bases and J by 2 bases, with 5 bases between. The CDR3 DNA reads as TGTGCCAGTAGTATTACAACTGGAAACACCATATATTTT. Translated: CASSITTGNTIYF. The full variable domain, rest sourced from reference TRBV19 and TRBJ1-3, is DGGITQSPKYLFRKEGQNVTLSCEQNLNHDAMYWYRQDPGQGLRLIYYSQIVNDFQKGDIAEGYSVSREKKESFPLTVTSAQKNPTAFYLCASSITTGNTIYFGEGSWLTVV.

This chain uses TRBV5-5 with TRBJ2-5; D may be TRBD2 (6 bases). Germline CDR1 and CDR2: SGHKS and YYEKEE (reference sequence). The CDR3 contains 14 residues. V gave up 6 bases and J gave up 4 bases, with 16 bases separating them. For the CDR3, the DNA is TGTGCCAGCACCCGGAGGGGCCTAGGAGAGACCCAGTACTTC. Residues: CASTRRGLGETQYF.

CDR3: CASSQSGQGGDTQYF. Written as DNA, the CDR3 is TGCGCCAGCAGTCAATCTGGCCAGGGAGGAGATACGCAGTATTTT. The gene calls are TRBV23-1 and TRBJ2-3; D perhaps matches TRBD2 (6 bases). TRBV23-1 is labeled an ORF, and its function is uncertain. Trimming pared 0 bases from V and 5 bases from J, leaving 12 bases between. This CDR3 spans 15 amino acids.

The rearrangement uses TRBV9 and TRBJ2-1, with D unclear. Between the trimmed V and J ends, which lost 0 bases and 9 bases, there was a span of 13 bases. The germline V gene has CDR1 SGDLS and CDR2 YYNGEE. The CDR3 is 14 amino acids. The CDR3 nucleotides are TGTGCCAGCAGCGTAGAAATGTCGCCGCGTGAGCAGTTCTTC. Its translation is CASSVEMSPREQFF.

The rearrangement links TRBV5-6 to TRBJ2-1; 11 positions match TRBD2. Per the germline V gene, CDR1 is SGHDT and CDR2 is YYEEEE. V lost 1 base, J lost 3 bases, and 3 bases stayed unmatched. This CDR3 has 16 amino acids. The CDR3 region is CASSLFSGGVYNEQFF. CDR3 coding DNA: TGTGCCAGCAGCTTGTTTAGCGGGGGGGTCTACAATGAGCAGTTCTTC. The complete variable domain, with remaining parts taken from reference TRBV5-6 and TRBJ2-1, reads DAGVTQSPTHLIKTRGQQVTLRCSPKSGHDTVSWYQQALGQGPQFIFQYYEEEERQRGNFPDRFSGHQFPNYSSELNVNALLLGDSALYLCASSLFSGGVYNEQFFGPGTRLTVL.

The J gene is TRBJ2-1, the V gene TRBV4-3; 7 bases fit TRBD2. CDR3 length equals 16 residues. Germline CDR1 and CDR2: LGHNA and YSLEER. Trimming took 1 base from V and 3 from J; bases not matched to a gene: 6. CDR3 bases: TGCGCCAGCAGCCAAGTGGCGGGGGAAAACTACAATGAGCAGTTCTTC. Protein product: CASSQVAGENYNEQFF.

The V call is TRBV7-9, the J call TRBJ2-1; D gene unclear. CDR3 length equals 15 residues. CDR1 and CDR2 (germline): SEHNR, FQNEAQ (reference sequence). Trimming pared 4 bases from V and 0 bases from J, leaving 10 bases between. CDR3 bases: TGTGCCAGCAGCTCCAGGTTTCCCTCCTACAATGAGCAGTTCTTC. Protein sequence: CASSSRFPSYNEQFF.

The CDR3 DNA reads as TGTGCCAGCAGCCAGGGGTCCCCCCGAGGCACTGAAGCTTTCTTT. This gives the protein CASSQGSPRGTEAFF. This chain joins TRBV7-9 and TRBJ1-1, with D possibly TRBD1 on 6 matching bases. The CDR3 has 15 amino acids. Trimming took 5 bases from V and 4 from J, leaving 17 bases between them. Germline CDR1 is SEHNR and CDR2 is FQNEAQ (reference sequence).

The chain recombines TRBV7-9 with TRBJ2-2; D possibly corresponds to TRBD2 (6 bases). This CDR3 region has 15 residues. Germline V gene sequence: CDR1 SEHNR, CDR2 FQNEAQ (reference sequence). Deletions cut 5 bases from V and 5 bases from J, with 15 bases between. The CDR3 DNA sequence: TGTGCCAGCAGCCCAACACTGGCGGGGACCGGGGAGCTGTTTTTT. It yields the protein CASSPTLAGTGELFF.

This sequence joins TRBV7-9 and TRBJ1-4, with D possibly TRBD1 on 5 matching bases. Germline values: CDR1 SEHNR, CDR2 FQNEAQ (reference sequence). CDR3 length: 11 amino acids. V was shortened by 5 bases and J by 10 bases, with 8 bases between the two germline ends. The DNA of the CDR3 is TGTGCCAGCAGCCCCGGGGGAAAACTGTTTTTT. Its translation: CASSPGGKLFF. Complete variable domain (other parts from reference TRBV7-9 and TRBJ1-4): DTGVSQNPRHKITKRGQNVTFRCDPISEHNRLYWYRQTLGQGPEFLTYFQNEAQLEKSRLLSDRFSAERPKGSFSTLEIQRTEQGDSAMYLCASSPGGKLFFGSGTQLSVL.